This passage covers 29 T cell receptor beta chains from one sample sequenced in a study of shared clonotypes between healthy human individuals. Clones were sequenced by immunoSEQ multiplex PCR, and TCRdb holds only the in-frame ones, with some missing. The sample holds 2 million to 2.5 million clones, almost 96% seen once. Sequenced material: naive CD4+ T cells sorted from blood. Specified subset: CD45RA+ positively selected. The receptor set was obtained from a man aged 18 to 29 in good health.

This sequence joins TRBV28 and TRBJ1-6, with D tentatively TRBD1 (5 bases). The CDR3 covers 15 residues. Germline CDR1 reads MDHEN; CDR2 reads SYDVKM. Deletions cut 3 bases from V and 7 bases from J, with 13 bases between. The CDR3 region has the DNA TGTGCCAGCAGTTTCGGACCGGGGGGAAATTCACCCCTCCACTTT. This gives the protein CASSFGPGGNSPLHF.

This sequence joins TRBV30 and TRBJ2-5; D might be TRBD1 or TRBD2, each matching 5 bases. V lost 7 bases and J 5 bases, leaving 17 bases between the germline ends. CDR3 size: 13 residues. In germline, CDR1 is GTSNPN, CDR2 SVGIG (reference sequence). The DNA of the CDR3 is TGTGCCTCCGCCCGGGGCGGAGAGGAGACCCAGTACTTC. Protein product: CASARGGEETQYF.

This clone was observed a single time. CDR3: CAISSQTGAEEKLFF. CDR3 DNA sequence: TGTGCCATCAGTTCCCAGACAGGGGCGGAGGAAAAACTGTTTTTT. The chain employs TRBV10-3 and TRBJ1-4; 8 nucleotides match TRBD1. Looked up from germline, CDR1 is ENHRY and CDR2 is SYGVKD. The ends lost 5 bases at V and 8 bases at J; junction bases unmatched: 10. The CDR3 loop spans 15 amino acids.

The rearrangement joins TRBV5-1 to TRBJ1-1, with TRBD1 matching 10 bases. This CDR3 contains 17 residues. The V gene end was trimmed by 0 bases and the J gene end by 5 bases; junction bases not matched to a gene: 10. Germline V gene lookup returns CDR1 SGHRS and CDR2 YFSETQ. The CDR3 sequence: CASSLEIIGTGDTEAFF. CDR3 coding DNA: TGCGCCAGCAGCTTGGAGATAATAGGGACAGGGGATACTGAAGCTTTCTTT.

The V gene is TRBV2, the J gene TRBJ1-2; tentative D call: TRBD1 (5 bases). Germline CDR1 reads SNHLY; CDR2 reads FYNNEI. The CDR3 sequence is 15 residues long. Trimming removed 2 bases at V and 6 bases at J, with 16 bases between. CDR3 in amino acids: CASSELRGLRDGYTF. CDR3 bases: TGTGCCAGCAGTGAACTCCGGGGGTTACGGGATGGCTACACCTTC.

This rearrangement joins TRBV5-1 to TRBJ2-7; TRBD2 matches at 14 bases. V shed 4 bases and J 5 bases; nucleotides not matched to a gene: 20. CDR3 length: 20 residues. Germline CDR1 and CDR2: SGHRS and YFSETQ. The CDR3 region has the DNA TGCGCCAGCAGCCCTCAGAAACAGGGATACGGACTAGCGGGGGGCAACGAGCAGTACTTC. Its protein is CASSPQKQGYGLAGGNEQYF.

The table lists this clone with a count of one. The rearrangement joins TRBV30 to TRBJ1-2; D not resolved. Trimming took 2 bases from V and 7 from J, leaving 11 bases between them. This CDR3 has 12 amino acids. Germline V gene data show CDR1 as GTSNPN and CDR2 as SVGIG (reference sequence). This CDR3 reads CAWSSTGFGYTF. Written as DNA, the CDR3 is TGTGCCTGGAGTTCGACTGGATTTGGCTACACCTTC.

A note on this clone: This sample includes further DNA sequences coding for the same CDR3. V usage is TRBV2 and J usage is TRBJ2-7, with a weak D call TRBD1 (6 bases). V was shortened by 8 bases and J by 1 base, with 9 bases between the two germline ends. CDR3 length: 12 residues. The germline CDR1 and CDR2 sequences are SNHLY and FYNNEI. CDR3 region: CASRDNSYEQYF. The CDR3 DNA reads TGTGCCAGCCGGGACAATTCCTACGAGCAGTACTTC.

The V gene is TRBV6-6, the J gene TRBJ2-3; D remains ambiguous. Germline V lookup: CDR1 MNHNY, CDR2 SVGAGI (reference sequence). CDR3 size: 15 residues. The germline V and J ends were trimmed by 5 bases and 2 bases, with 14 bases remaining between them. CDR3 nucleotides: TGTGCCAGCAGTACCGACGTGGCTCCCACAGATACGCAGTATTTT. This gives the protein CASSTDVAPTDTQYF.

The chain combines TRBV28 with TRBJ1-5; D gene unclear. The CDR3 length is 14 residues. The V end lost 6 bases, the J end lost 1 base, and 10 bases lay between the germline ends. Germline CDR1 reads MDHEN; CDR2 reads SYDVKM. The CDR3 sequence is CASSRGGSNQPQHF. The CDR3 nucleotides are TGTGCCAGCAGCCGCGGAGGGAGCAATCAGCCCCAGCATTTT. Drawing the rest from reference TRBV28 and TRBJ1-5, the complete variable domain is DVKVTQSSRYLVKRTGEKVFLECVQDMDHENMFWYRQDPGLGLRLIYFSYDVKMKEKGDIPEGYSVSREKKERFSLILESASTNQTSMYLCASSRGGSNQPQHFGDGTRLSIL.

The V call is TRBV4-1, the J call TRBJ2-7, with a tentative D call TRBD2 (7 bases). CDR3 length: 16 amino acids. Deletions cut 2 bases from V and 0 bases from J, with 14 bases between. Per the germline V gene, CDR1 is MGHRA and CDR2 is YSYEKL. The CDR3 DNA follows: TGCGCCAGCAGCCAATTCCTGGGAGGGGGCTCCTACGAGCAGTACTTC. As protein: CASSQFLGGGSYEQYF.

The chain uses TRBV5-8 and TRBJ1-6, with 8 positions matching TRBD1. Germline CDR1 reads SGHTS; CDR2 reads YDEGEE. This CDR3 comprises 16 residues. V was clipped by 0 bases and J by 8 bases; unmatched bases: 7. The CDR3 reads CASSLDGTGGYSPLHF. DNA of the CDR3: TGTGCCAGCAGCTTGGACGGGACAGGAGGGTATTCACCCCTCCACTTT.

This chain connects TRBV5-1 to TRBJ1-3; 9 bases align to TRBD1. Trimming took 4 bases from V and 8 from J; bases not matched to a gene: 7. This CDR3 has 14 amino acids. Germline V CDR1 and CDR2: SGHRS, YFSETQ. The CDR3 region is CASSPQGAGDTIYF. The CDR3 DNA follows: TGCGCCAGCAGCCCACAGGGGGCAGGAGACACCATATATTTT.

CDR3 loop: CASSDRGGRGNTIYF. The CDR3 DNA is TGTGCCAGCAGCGACCGAGGGGGTAGGGGAAACACCATATATTTT. This chain uses TRBV7-6 with TRBJ1-3; possibly TRBD1 for D (6 bases). CDR3 length: 15 residues. Trimming pared 5 bases from V and 4 bases from J, leaving 15 bases between. Per germline, CDR1 SGHVS and CDR2 FNYEAQ. Variable domain in full (rest from reference TRBV7-6 and TRBJ1-3): GAGVSQSPRYKVTKRGQDVALRCDPISGHVSLYWYRQALGQGPEFLTYFNYEAQQDKSGLPNDRFSAERPEGSISTLTIQRTEQRDSAMYRCASSDRGGRGNTIYFGEGSWLTVV.

The chain is built from TRBV6-5 and TRBJ2-1, with D possibly being TRBD2 (5 bases). This CDR3 contains 13 residues. The germline CDR1 and CDR2 sequences are MNHEY and SVGAGI. Trimming pared 9 bases from V and 2 bases from J, leaving 11 bases between. The CDR3 spells CASFGAAYNEQFF. The CDR3 DNA is TGTGCCAGTTTTGGAGCGGCCTACAATGAGCAGTTCTTC.

Notes on this clone: Other DNA sequences from this sample encode an identical CDR3 as well. V usage is TRBV29-1 and J usage is TRBJ2-3; TRBD1 matches 8 bases. The CDR3 spans 14 residues. Germline loops: CDR1 SQVTM, CDR2 ANQGSEA. V was clipped by 6 bases and J by 0 bases; unmatched bases: 5. CDR3 nucleotides: TGCAGCGTAGAGAGGACAGGGAGCACAGATACGCAGTATTTT. Its protein product is CSVERTGSTDTQYF.

With regard to this clone: This sample includes further DNA sequences coding for the same CDR3. The V gene is TRBV6-5, the J gene TRBJ2-2; D unresolved. Germline values: CDR1 MNHEY, CDR2 SVGAGI. CDR3 length: 12 residues. V was cut by 0 bases and J by 6 bases, with 2 bases left in between. CDR3 sequence (DNA): TGTGCCAGCAGTTACTCCGCCGGGGAGCTGTTTTTT. Amino acids: CASSYSAGELFF.

CDR3 in DNA: TGTGCCAGCTTTGCTCATGGGGGCAATCAGCCCCAGCATTTT. This sequence encodes CASFAHGGNQPQHF. The chain links TRBV28 to TRBJ1-5, with D unresolved. Germline CDR1 is MDHEN and CDR2 is SYDVKM. V was shortened by 8 bases and J by 2 bases, with 13 bases between the two germline ends. The length of the CDR3 is 14 residues.

Comment on this clone: The sample contains more than one DNA sequence encoding this CDR3. Here the CDR3 DNA reads TGTGCCAGCAGCCAAGATTTAGGGGACGAGCAGTACTTC. Encoded protein: CASSQDLGDEQYF. The chain is built from TRBV4-2 and TRBJ2-7; D might be TRBD1 (5 bases). V was clipped by 0 bases and J by 5 bases, with 8 bases between them. The germline V gene encodes CDR1 LGHNA and CDR2 YNFKEQ. The CDR3 is 13 residues long.

This sequence joins TRBV5-8 and TRBJ1-1, with 8 bases that match TRBD1. Germline CDR1 SGHTS, CDR2 YDEGEE. J gave up 3 bases and V 4 bases, and 11 bases lay outside the gene matches. CDR3 length equals 16 residues. DNA for the CDR3: TGTGCCAGCAGCAATTCAGGGGGCGTGGGGTACACTGAAGCTTTCTTT. Its protein product is CASSNSGGVGYTEAFF.

The CDR3 protein is CASSLTVEQFF. The CDR3 bases are TGTGCCAGCAGCCTGACAGTTGAGCAGTTCTTC. The chain has TRBV7-9 and TRBJ2-1, with D tentatively TRBD1 (5 bases). Germline V CDR1 and CDR2: SEHNR, FQNEAQ (reference sequence). The CDR3 is 11 residues long. With 5 bases removed from V and 9 bases from J, the gap between germline ends came to 8 bases.

The chain employs TRBV5-4 and TRBJ2-1; TRBD2 matches at 10 bases. This CDR3 spans 16 amino acids. Per the germline V gene, CDR1 is SGHNT and CDR2 is YYREEE (reference sequence). J was trimmed by 3 bases and V by 2 bases; bases with no gene match: 5. CDR3 protein: CASSFPLAGSYNEQFF. The CDR3 DNA reads TGTGCCAGCAGCTTCCCACTAGCGGGGAGCTACAATGAGCAGTTCTTC.

The V call is TRBV2, the J call TRBJ1-5; tentative D call: TRBD1 (5 bases). Germline values: CDR1 SNHLY, CDR2 FYNNEI. This CDR3 has 15 amino acids. Trimming stripped 0 bases from V and 4 bases from J, with 10 bases between. CDR3 region: CASSEAWGGNQPQHF. The CDR3 DNA reads as TGTGCCAGCAGTGAAGCGTGGGGGGGGAATCAGCCCCAGCATTTT.

V is TRBV13 and J is TRBJ2-3; D is uncertain. Germline CDR1 reads PRHDT; CDR2 reads FYEKMQ (reference sequence). The CDR3 has 12 amino acids. V lost 1 base and J lost 4, with 3 bases in between. In DNA form, the CDR3 reads TGTGCCAGCAGCTTAGAACCAGATACGCAGTATTTT. The encoded protein is CASSLEPDTQYF.

The chain has TRBV5-4 and TRBJ2-7; D may be TRBD1 (5 bases). V lost 2 bases to trimming and J lost 2 bases, with 5 bases between them. Germline CDR1 reads SGHNT; CDR2 reads YYREEE (reference sequence). This CDR3 has 12 residues. The CDR3 region has the DNA TGTGCCAGCAGCTTACAGGCCTACGAGCAGTACTTC. Protein: CASSLQAYEQYF. Drawing the rest from reference TRBV5-4 and TRBJ2-7, the complete variable domain is ETGVTQSPTHLIKTRGQQVTLRCSSQSGHNTVSWYQQALGQGPQFIFQYYREEENGRGNFPPRFSGLQFPNYSSELNVNALELDDSALYLCASSLQAYEQYFGPGTRLTVT.

The V call is TRBV4-3, the J call TRBJ2-4; 7 bases map to TRBD2. There are 13 residues in the CDR3. J lost 9 bases, V lost 1 base, and 3 bases had no gene match. From germline, CDR1 is LGHNA and CDR2 YSLEER. The CDR3 spells CASSQAGGFIQYF. The CDR3 DNA sequence: TGCGCCAGCAGCCAAGCGGGGGGTTTCATTCAGTACTTC.

The chain uses TRBV29-1 and TRBJ1-2; a possible D gene is TRBD1 (5 bases). CDR1 is SQVTM and CDR2 is ANQGSEA in the germline V gene. CDR3 length: 15 amino acids. Trimming removed 6 bases from V and 4 bases from J, with 21 bases in between. The chain's CDR3 is CSVLWDESKVYGYTF. The DNA of the CDR3 is TGCAGCGTACTATGGGACGAATCGAAAGTCTATGGCTACACCTTC.

V is TRBV6-6 and J is TRBJ2-3; TRBD2 matches 12 bases. J gave up 6 bases and V 4 bases, and 8 bases lay outside the gene matches. The CDR3 is made up of 16 amino acids. Germline V gene lookup returns CDR1 MNHNY and CDR2 SVGAGI (reference sequence). The CDR3 protein is CASSFPSGRAGDTQYF. CDR3 bases: TGTGCCAGCAGTTTCCCTAGCGGGAGGGCCGGGGATACGCAGTATTTT.

The chain is built from TRBV6-1 and TRBJ2-7; tentatively, D is TRBD2 (6 bases). Germline CDR1 reads MNHNS; CDR2 reads SASEGT. V dropped 4 bases and J dropped 3 bases, with 16 bases sitting between them. The CDR3 has 15 amino acids. The CDR3 nucleotides are TGTGCCAGCAGTGCGGGATTGGCGGGATTCTACGAGCAGTACTTC. Translated, it gives CASSAGLAGFYEQYF.